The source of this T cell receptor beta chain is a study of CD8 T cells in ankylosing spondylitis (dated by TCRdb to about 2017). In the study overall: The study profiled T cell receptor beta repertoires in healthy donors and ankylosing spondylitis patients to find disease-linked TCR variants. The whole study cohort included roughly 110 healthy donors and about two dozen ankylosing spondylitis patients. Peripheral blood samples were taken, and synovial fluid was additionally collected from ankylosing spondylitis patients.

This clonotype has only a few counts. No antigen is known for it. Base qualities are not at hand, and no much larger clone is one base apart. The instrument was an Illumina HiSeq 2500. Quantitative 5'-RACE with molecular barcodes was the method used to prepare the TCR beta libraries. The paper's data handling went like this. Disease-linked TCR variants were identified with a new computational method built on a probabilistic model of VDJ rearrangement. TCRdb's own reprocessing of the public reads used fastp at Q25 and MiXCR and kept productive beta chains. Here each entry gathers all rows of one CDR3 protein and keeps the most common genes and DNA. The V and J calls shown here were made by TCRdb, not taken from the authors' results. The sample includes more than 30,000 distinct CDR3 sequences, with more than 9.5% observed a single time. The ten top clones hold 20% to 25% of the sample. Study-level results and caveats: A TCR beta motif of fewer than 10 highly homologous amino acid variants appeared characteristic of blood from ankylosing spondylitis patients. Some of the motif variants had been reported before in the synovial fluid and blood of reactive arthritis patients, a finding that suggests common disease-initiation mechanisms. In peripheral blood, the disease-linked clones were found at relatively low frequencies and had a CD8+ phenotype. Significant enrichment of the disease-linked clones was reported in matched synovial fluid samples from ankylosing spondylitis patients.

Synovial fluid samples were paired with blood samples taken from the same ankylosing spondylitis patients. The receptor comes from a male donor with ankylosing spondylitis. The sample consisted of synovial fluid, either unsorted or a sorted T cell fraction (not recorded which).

The base sequence is TGTGCCAGCTCACCCCGGGACTCCGGGGATGGGACCCAGTACTTC. This yields the protein CASSPRDSGDGTQYF. The sequence links TRBV18 to TRBJ2-5; a tentative D match to TRBD2 spans 6 bases. The trim is 3 bases for V and 7 bases for J, with a gap of 18 bases between the germline ends. Inclusive of the bounding cysteine and phenylalanine, the CDR3 is 15 residues long. The entry retains the CDR3 DNA only, 45 bases that are in frame from base 1. From a lookup of the germline V gene, CDR1 and CDR2 are KGHSH and LQKENI.